This entry describes one T cell receptor (beta chain). Its antigen remains unknown. The data belong to a study of beta chain features in type 1 diabetes. Study information: What patients shared with healthy donors was a similar profile of age, gender and cell yields.

General study results and limits: Whatever favoring of shorter templates PCR might show would apply equally to patients and controls.

Since all of the isolated RNA was reverse transcribed, expressed TCRB transcripts were what got sequenced. There were several million reads on average in the naive, central memory and regulatory T cell samples. Here immunoSEQ multiplex PCR was the method, and the copy in TCRdb shows in-frame clones only, minus some. The data contain about 250,000 clones, over 12% of them singletons. There was one heparinised blood draw per donor, averaging about 100 mL. The ends lost 3 bases at V and 4 bases at J; junction bases unmatched: 2. CDR3 length: 13 residues. Germline values: CDR1 LGHNT, CDR2 FRNRAP. The source material was naive CD4+ T cells from blood. This receptor was taken from a woman aged 40-49 years in good health. The chain uses TRBV12-5 and TRBJ2-5; TRBD2 matches 7 bases. DNA for the CDR3: TGTGCTAGTGGTTTCTGGGGGGGAGAGACCCAGTACTTC. Protein product: CASGFWGGETQYF. Together with reference TRBV12-5 and TRBJ2-5, the CDR3 gives the full variable domain: DARVTQTPRHKVTEMGQEVTMRCQPILGHNTVFWYRQTMMQGLELLAYFRNRAPLDDSGMPKDRFSAEMPDATLATLKIQPSEPRDSAVYFCASGFWGGETQYFGPGTRLLVL.